The 27 T cell receptor beta chains given below trace back to one sample, sequenced in a study of T cell responses to AZD1222 COVID-19 vaccine. Sequenced by immunoSEQ multiplex PCR; TCRdb stores in-frame clones only, minus some. The sample has about 130,000 clones, about nine tenths seen once. The sample in question was peripheral blood, obtained on day 0 of MenACWY control vaccination. Every receptor here comes from an adult in good health.

This chain links TRBV6-5 with TRBJ2-1; maybe TRBD2 (6 bases). V was cut by 7 bases and J by 6 bases, with 19 bases left in between. The CDR3 sequence is 15 residues long. CDR1 is MNHEY, CDR2 SVGAGI, per germline. The CDR3 spells CASTPRGGTPNEQFF. CDR3 coding DNA: TGTGCCAGCACCCCCCGCGGCGGGACCCCCAATGAGCAGTTCTTC.

The genes are TRBV6-4 and TRBJ2-6; D unclear. V dropped 10 bases and J dropped 3 bases, with 7 bases sitting between them. Germline values: CDR1 MRHNA, CDR2 SNTAGT. The CDR3 has 12 residues. CDR3 nucleotide sequence: TGTGCCACTGGGAATGGGGCCAACGTCCTGACTTTC. Translating gives CATGNGANVLTF.

Note on this clone: One junction end disagrees with the germline gene, perhaps due to a read error. The chain employs TRBV29-1 and TRBJ2-3; D call uncertain. CDR3 length: 13 residues. Germline values: CDR1 SQVTM, CDR2 ANQGSEA. CDR3 sequence (DNA): TGCAGCGTCGAAGGCTTGGGCCCAGATACGCAGTATTTT. Translating it yields CSVEGLGPDTQYF.

This clone has only a few counts. The sample has other DNA sequences that encode this CDR3 too. V gene TRBV18 combines with J gene TRBJ2-7, with D perhaps matching TRBD1 (6 bases). V lost 3 bases to trimming and J lost 2 bases, with 8 bases between them. The germline gives CDR1 KGHSH, CDR2 LQKENI. The CDR3 is made up of 13 amino acids. CDR3 nucleotides: TGTGCCAGCTCACCTCGGGACACCTACGAGCAGTACTTC. This sequence encodes CASSPRDTYEQYF.

In this sample, this clone turned up once. The CDR3 loop reads CASSFIETQYF. The CDR3, as DNA: TGTGCCAGCAGTTTCATCGAGACCCAGTACTTC. The V and J genes are TRBV28 and TRBJ2-5; D ambiguous. With 3 bases removed from V and 5 bases from J, the gap between germline ends came to 4 bases. This CDR3 region has 11 residues. Looked up from germline, CDR1 is MDHEN and CDR2 is SYDVKM.

The CDR3 loop reads CASSGDLQETQYF. CDR3 nucleotide sequence: TGCGCCAGCAGCGGGGACCTTCAGGAGACCCAGTACTTC. The gene calls are TRBV5-1 and TRBJ2-5, with D perhaps assigned TRBD1 or TRBD2 (5 bases each). The CDR3 totals 13 residues. Germline V gene data show CDR1 as SGHRS and CDR2 as YFSETQ. V lost 4 bases and J 5 bases, leaving 12 bases between the germline ends.

This clone was counted a few times. The rearrangement uses TRBV7-2 and TRBJ2-7; 8 bases are shared with TRBD2. The germline V gene encodes CDR1 SGHTA and CDR2 FQGNSA. The CDR3 length is 15 residues. Trimming at V came to 5 bases and at J to 0 bases, leaving 6 bases not matched to a gene. The CDR3 is CASSLSGTYSYEQYF. The CDR3 DNA reads TGTGCCAGCAGCCTTAGCGGGACTTACTCCTACGAGCAGTACTTC.

The rearrangement joins TRBV7-2 to TRBJ1-1; 7 positions match TRBD1. The ends lost 5 bases at V and 0 bases at J; junction bases unmatched: 9. CDR1 and CDR2 (germline): SGHTA, FQGNSA. The CDR3 is 16 residues long. The CDR3 region is CASSLRTGLMNTEAFF. The CDR3 nucleotides read TGTGCCAGCAGCCTTAGGACAGGACTAATGAACACTGAAGCTTTCTTT.

This chain joins TRBV6-5 and TRBJ2-1; D is uncertain. This CDR3 is built from 11 residues. Trimming shortened V by 8 bases and J by 7 bases, and 9 bases separated the two germline ends. Germline CDR1 and CDR2: MNHEY and SVGAGI. DNA of the CDR3: TGTGCCAGCCTTTATTTGAATGAGCAGTTCTTC. Translation gives CASLYLNEQFF.

This chain uses TRBV9 with TRBJ2-7; 7 nucleotides agree with TRBD1. Per the germline V gene, CDR1 is SGDLS and CDR2 is YYNGEE. J was trimmed by 6 bases and V by 0 bases; bases with no gene match: 9. The CDR3 is made up of 15 amino acids. Here the CDR3 DNA reads TGTGCCAGCAGCGTAGGAGTCTCAGGGGGTGGCGAGCAGTACTTC. Amino acid sequence: CASSVGVSGGGEQYF.

The gene calls are TRBV2 and TRBJ1-1; maybe TRBD1 (5 bases). V shed 6 bases and J shed 10 bases, with 18 bases lying between them. This CDR3 is built from 13 residues. The germline V gene encodes CDR1 SNHLY and CDR2 FYNNEI. CDR3 nucleotide sequence: TGTGCCAGCAGGTCGAGACAGCCCGGCGGAGCTTTCTTT. Its protein product is CASRSRQPGGAFF.

The J gene is TRBJ2-7, the V gene TRBV15; 10 positions agree with TRBD1. Germline V lookup: CDR1 LNHNV, CDR2 YYDKDF (reference sequence). J lost 7 bases, V lost 2 bases, and 8 bases had no gene match. This CDR3 contains 15 residues. This chain's CDR3 is CATSRPRDRGLEQYF. CDR3 bases: TGTGCCACCAGCAGACCCCGGGACAGGGGATTAGAGCAGTACTTC.

This clone was seen only a few times. The chain links TRBV29-1 to TRBJ2-7; possibly TRBD1 for D (6 bases). Germline assignment: CDR1 SQVTM and CDR2 ANQGSEA. Trimming removed 4 bases from V and 1 base from J, with 11 bases in between. The CDR3 spans 13 residues. The CDR3 spells CSVVRGNSYEQYF. CDR3 DNA: TGCAGCGTTGTCAGGGGAAATTCCTACGAGCAGTACTTC.

In nucleotides, the CDR3 is TGCGCCAGCAGCTTGGCCTCGGAACGGGATGAGCAGTTCTTC. It translates to CASSLASERDEQFF. This chain joins TRBV5-1 and TRBJ2-1; unclear D gene. V was cut by 0 bases and J by 8 bases, with 12 bases left in between. Germline V gene sequence: CDR1 SGHRS, CDR2 YFSETQ. The CDR3 spans 14 residues.

The count of this clone is one. The V call is TRBV9, the J call TRBJ1-2, with a tentative D call TRBD1 (5 bases). This CDR3 has 14 amino acids. Germline V gene sequence: CDR1 SGDLS, CDR2 YYNGEE. The V end was cut by 2 bases, the J end by 0 bases, with 8 bases between. The CDR3 coding sequence is TGTGCCAGCAGCGTGGGGGGGACTAACTATGGCTACACCTTC. Translated: CASSVGGTNYGYTF.

The V and J genes are TRBV28 and TRBJ1-6, with 7 bases identical to TRBD1. CDR1 and CDR2 (germline): MDHEN, SYDVKM. The CDR3 is 17 amino acids. J gave up 0 bases and V 6 bases, and 8 bases lay outside the gene matches. CDR3 residues: CASRSGQLSSYNSPLHF. CDR3 nucleotides: TGTGCCAGCAGATCGGGACAGCTAAGCTCCTATAATTCACCCCTCCACTTT.

The rearrangement joins TRBV30 to TRBJ2-7, with unresolved D. This CDR3 is built from 13 residues. Germline V CDR1 and CDR2: GTSNPN, SVGIG (reference sequence). The V gene lost 1 base and the J gene lost 2 bases, with 9 bases spanning the gap. DNA for the CDR3: TGTGCCTGGAGTGGACACTTGCCCTACGAGCAGTACTTC. As protein: CAWSGHLPYEQYF.

The rearrangement links TRBV5-1 to TRBJ1-1, with D unclear. V lost 8 bases and J lost 3, with 8 bases in between. Germline V CDR1 and CDR2: SGHRS, YFSETQ. This CDR3 contains 11 residues. The CDR3 reads CASTDYTEAFF. Written as DNA, the CDR3 is TGCGCCAGTACAGATTACACTGAAGCTTTCTTT.

The chain has TRBV30 and TRBJ1-1; the match to TRBD1 covers 10 bases. CDR1 is GTSNPN and CDR2 is SVGIG in the germline V gene (reference sequence). The CDR3 runs 13 residues. Trimming removed 8 bases from V and 2 bases from J; junction bases left unmatched: 5. The CDR3 sequence: CAGSTGGNTEAFF. The CDR3 coding sequence is TGTGCCGGCTCGACAGGGGGCAACACTGAAGCTTTCTTT.

CDR3 nucleotides: TGCGCCAGCACCCAGGGTTCCGGGTTTTCAGATTCACCCCTCCACTTT. This encodes CASTQGSGFSDSPLHF. The chain joins TRBV5-1 to TRBJ1-6, with a tentative D call TRBD1 (5 bases). Trimming removed 6 bases at V and 8 bases at J, with 21 bases between. From germline, CDR1 is SGHRS and CDR2 YFSETQ. The CDR3 runs to 16 residues. The complete variable domain, with remaining parts taken from reference TRBV5-1 and TRBJ1-6, reads KAGVTQTPRYLIKTRGQQVTLSCSPISGHRSVSWYQQTPGQGLQFLFEYFSETQRNKGNFPGRFSGRQFSNSRSEMNVSTLELGDSALYLCASTQGSGFSDSPLHFGNGTRLTVT.

The V call is TRBV11-1, the J call TRBJ2-5, with 9 bases fitting TRBD1. Trimming removed 3 bases from V and 5 bases from J; junction bases left unmatched: 10. Germline CDR1 and CDR2: SGHAT and FQDESV (reference sequence). The CDR3 sequence is 16 residues long. As DNA, the CDR3 is TGTGCCAGCAGCTTGGGGGGGGGACAGGGCGGCGAGACCCAGTACTTC. This encodes CASSLGGGQGGETQYF. Variable domain in full (rest from reference TRBV11-1 and TRBJ2-5): EAEVAQSPRYKITEKSQAVAFWCDPISGHATLYWYRQILGQGPELLVQFQDESVVDDSQLPKDRFSAERLKGVDSTLKIQPAELGDSAMYLCASSLGGGQGGETQYFGPGTRLLVL.

This clone was seen more than once but under ten times. This rearrangement joins TRBV6-5 to TRBJ2-2, with D possibly TRBD1 on 6 matching bases. Germline V CDR1 and CDR2: MNHEY, SVGAGI. This CDR3 spans 15 amino acids. The V end lost 5 bases, the J end lost 7 bases, and 17 bases lay between the germline ends. As DNA, the CDR3 is TGTGCCAGCAGTCCCGGGACATCGGGTCTCGGGGAGCTGTTTTTT. Amino acids: CASSPGTSGLGELFF.

The V call is TRBV30, the J call TRBJ2-7; perhaps D is TRBD1 or TRBD2 (5 bases each). The CDR3 extends over 15 amino acids. Germline V gene sequence: CDR1 GTSNPN, CDR2 SVGIG (reference sequence). Trimming removed 3 bases from V and 4 bases from J, with 19 bases in between. The CDR3 sequence: CAWRDRTGARYEQYF. The CDR3 DNA follows: TGTGCCTGGAGGGACCGAACCGGGGCTCGGTACGAGCAGTACTTC.

V and J are TRBV10-1 and TRBJ2-7; TRBD2 is a possible D gene (6 bases). The CDR3 covers 15 residues. CDR1 is WNHNN, CDR2 SYGVQD, per germline (reference sequence). V was trimmed by 0 bases and J by 5 bases, leaving 14 bases between them. CDR3 sequence: CASSESLREPHEQYF. DNA of the CDR3: TGCGCCAGCAGTGAGTCTTTGCGGGAACCCCACGAGCAGTACTTC.

J is TRBJ1-3 and V is TRBV7-6; a weak D match, TRBD1 (5 bases). The CDR3 contains 16 residues. Germline V lookup: CDR1 SGHVS, CDR2 FNYEAQ. The V end lost 1 base, the J end lost 5 bases, and 15 bases lay between the germline ends. CDR3 protein: CASSLGQGSDRNTIYF. The CDR3 DNA sequence: TGTGCCAGCAGCTTAGGCCAGGGTTCGGACCGAAACACCATATATTTT.

This clone appeared a single time. The genes are TRBV2 and TRBJ2-6, with D possibly matching TRBD1 (6 bases). V was clipped by 6 bases and J by 12 bases, with 6 bases between them. Germline values: CDR1 SNHLY, CDR2 FYNNEI. The CDR3 has 10 residues. CDR3 residues: CASRGAVLTF. The CDR3 coding sequence is TGTGCCAGCAGGGGGGCCGTCCTGACTTTC. The full variable domain, rest sourced from reference TRBV2 and TRBJ2-6, is EPEVTQTPSHQVTQMGQEVILRCVPISNHLYFYWYRQILGQKVEFLVSFYNNEISEKSEIFDDQFSVERPDGSNFTLKIRSTKLEDSAMYFCASRGAVLTFGAGSRLTVL.

The rearrangement links TRBV5-4 to TRBJ2-7; the match to TRBD1 covers 10 bases. This CDR3 contains 14 residues. The V and J ends lost 3 bases and 6 bases, in that order; junction bases with no gene match: 6. The V gene's germline CDR1 is SGHNT and CDR2 YYREEE (reference sequence). The CDR3 is CASSYGTGVGEQYF. The DNA for the CDR3 is TGTGCCAGCAGCTATGGGACAGGGGTCGGCGAGCAGTACTTC.